This T cell receptor beta chain was documented in a study of blood T cell repertoires in COVID-19. On the study more broadly: The United States, Italy and Spain provided the acute and convalescent COVID-19 samples. The cDNA or gDNA used as material had been derived from T cells, B-cell-depleted T cells, or PBMCs.

Sequencing was performed with immunoSEQ multiplex PCR; in TCRdb, only in-frame clones are kept and a portion is missing. Counted here are 220,000 or so clones, 80% to 85% occurring once; the ten biggest clones make up roughly 2.3%. The germline V gene encodes CDR1 SGHRS and CDR2 YFSETQ. This CDR3 comprises 15 residues. Germline trimming cut 0 bases from V and 7 bases from J; bases unmatched to any gene: 5. Sequences were obtained from peripheral blood. This sequence originates from a woman aged 55-75 years with acute or convalescent COVID-19. The J gene is TRBJ2-7, the V gene TRBV5-1; 12 nucleotides line up with TRBD1. This CDR3 is CASSLAGQGAREQYF. CDR3 DNA sequence: TGCGCCAGCAGCTTGGCGGGACAGGGGGCGCGGGAGCAGTACTTC. Based on the CDR3 plus reference TRBV5-1 and TRBJ2-7, the full variable domain is KAGVTQTPRYLIKTRGQQVTLSCSPISGHRSVSWYQQTPGQGLQFLFEYFSETQRNKGNFPGRFSGRQFSNSRSEMNVSTLELGDSALYLCASSLAGQGAREQYFGPGTRLTVT.